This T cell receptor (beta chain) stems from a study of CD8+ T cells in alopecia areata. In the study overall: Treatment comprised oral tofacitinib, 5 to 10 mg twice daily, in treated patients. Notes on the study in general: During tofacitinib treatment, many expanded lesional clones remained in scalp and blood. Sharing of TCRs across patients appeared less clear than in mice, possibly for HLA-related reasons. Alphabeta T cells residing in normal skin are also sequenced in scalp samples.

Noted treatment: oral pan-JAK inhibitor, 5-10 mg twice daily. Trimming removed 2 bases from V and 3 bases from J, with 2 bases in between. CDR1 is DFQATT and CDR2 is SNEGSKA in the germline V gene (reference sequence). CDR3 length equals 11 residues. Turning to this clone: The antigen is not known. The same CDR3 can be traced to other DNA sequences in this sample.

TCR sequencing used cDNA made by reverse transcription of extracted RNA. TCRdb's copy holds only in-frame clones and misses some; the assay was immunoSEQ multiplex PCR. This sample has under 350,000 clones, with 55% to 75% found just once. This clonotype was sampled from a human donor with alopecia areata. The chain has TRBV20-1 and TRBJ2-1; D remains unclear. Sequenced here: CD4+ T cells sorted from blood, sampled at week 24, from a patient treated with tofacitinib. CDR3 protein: CSARRYNEQFF. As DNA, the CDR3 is TGCAGTGCTAGACGCTACAATGAGCAGTTCTTC.